The 4 T cell receptor beta chains below come from one sample, sequenced in a study of memory CD4+ T cells and cytomegalovirus serostatus. TCRdb's copy holds only in-frame clones and misses some; the assay was immunoSEQ multiplex PCR. Of 55,000 to 75,000 clones listed, approximately 78% are singletons. Single viable CD3+CD4+CD8-CD45RO+ cells were sorted as the memory CD4+ T cells. The source material was memory CD4+ T cells from blood. Source of these receptors: an adult in good health and CMV-seronegative.

A single count supports this clone. The chain recombines TRBV30 with TRBJ1-6; 9 bases map to TRBD1. J lost 7 bases, V lost 3 bases, and 4 bases had no gene match. Germline V gene data show CDR1 as GTSNPN and CDR2 as SVGIG (reference sequence). The CDR3 is made up of 14 amino acids. The CDR3 region is CAWRGQGGNSPLHF. The DNA for the CDR3 is TGTGCCTGGAGGGGACAGGGAGGCAATTCACCCCTCCACTTT.

The chain uses TRBV5-4 and TRBJ1-2; 7 nucleotides line up with TRBD1. This CDR3 spans 14 amino acids. V lost 3 bases to trimming and J lost 4 bases; unmatched junction nucleotides: 6. Germline loops: CDR1 SGHNT, CDR2 YYREEE (reference sequence). CDR3 bases: TGTGCCAGCAGCTCGAGAGGGGGCGGCTATGGCTACACCTTC. Translating it yields CASSSRGGGYGYTF.

The chain has TRBV18 and TRBJ2-7; D may be TRBD2 (6 bases). Germline lookup yields CDR1 KGHSH and CDR2 LQKENI. This CDR3 has 16 residues. The V end lost 0 bases, the J end lost 4 bases, and 16 bases lay between the germline ends. CDR3 loop: CASSPPRQAGFYEQYF. The CDR3 nucleotides are TGTGCCAGCTCACCACCGAGGCAGGCGGGGTTTTACGAGCAGTACTTC.

The chain couples TRBV2 to TRBJ1-2; 9 nucleotides align to TRBD1. Germline values: CDR1 SNHLY, CDR2 FYNNEI. V lost 5 bases to trimming and J lost 4 bases; unmatched junction nucleotides: 11. This CDR3 spans 16 amino acids. The DNA for the CDR3 is TGTGCCAGCAGTCCCGGGACAGGGAGAGGAGCCTATGGCTACACCTTC. Translation gives CASSPGTGRGAYGYTF.